One sample yielded the 26 T cell receptor beta chains listed below, sequenced in a study of blood T cell repertoires in COVID-19. Measured with immunoSEQ multiplex PCR; TCRdb has only the in-frame clones, and not every one. The sample holds under 250,000 clones; 60% to 85% are singletons and the top ten take 4.5% to 7%. Sequenced sample: peripheral blood. The receptors derive from a woman between 65 and 79 years old with acute or convalescent COVID-19.

This chain connects TRBV10-1 to TRBJ1-1; D is ambiguous. The CDR3 totals 15 residues. V lost 0 bases and J lost 6, with 14 bases in between. Germline values: CDR1 WNHNN, CDR2 SYGVQD (reference sequence). For the CDR3, the DNA is TGCGCCAGCAGTGAGTCCCGGGTCCGGAGCGCTGAAGCTTTCTTT. Amino acids: CASSESRVRSAEAFF.

A remark on this clone: The same CDR3 also results from other DNA sequences found in this sample. Here the CDR3 DNA reads TGTGCCAGCAGTTTGAGGGAGACCCAGTACTTC. Encoded protein: CASSLRETQYF. The chain is built from TRBV28 and TRBJ2-5; no reliable D call. CDR3 length: 11 residues. Trimming took off 3 bases at V and 5 bases at J, with 4 bases between the two ends. Germline lookup yields CDR1 MDHEN and CDR2 SYDVKM.

The rearrangement links TRBV7-2 to TRBJ2-1, with D maybe TRBD1 (5 bases). Germline V gives CDR1 SGHTA, CDR2 FQGNSA. The CDR3 length is 14 residues. Trimming pared 1 base from V and 9 bases from J, leaving 13 bases between. The CDR3 nucleotides read TGTGCCAGCAGCTTAGGGGGCATCATGGGTGAGCAGTTCTTC. Translated, it gives CASSLGGIMGEQFF.

This chain joins TRBV13 and TRBJ2-1; 8 bases align to TRBD2. The germline gives CDR1 PRHDT, CDR2 FYEKMQ (reference sequence). After removal of 1 base from V and 9 bases from J, the junction contained 11 bases not matched to a gene. This CDR3 is 16 amino acids long. CDR3 DNA sequence: TGTGCCAGCAGCTTAGCCAGCGGGAGAGGGGCGGGTGAGCAGTTCTTC. It encodes CASSLASGRGAGEQFF.

This clone appeared a few times. V is TRBV2 and J is TRBJ1-3; TRBD1 agrees at 7 bases. The CDR3 loop spans 14 amino acids. The germline CDR1 and CDR2 sequences are SNHLY and FYNNEI. V shed 5 bases and J 8 bases; nucleotides not matched to a gene: 9. The CDR3 coding sequence is TGTGCCAGCAGTAAAAACAGGGGAGGTTACACCATATATTTT. Translating gives CASSKNRGGYTIYF.

The V and J genes are TRBV7-6 and TRBJ1-5; no firm D call. Germline CDR1 reads SGHVS; CDR2 reads FNYEAQ. The germline V and J ends were trimmed by 1 base and 3 bases, with 13 bases remaining between them. CDR3 length: 16 amino acids. The CDR3 sequence: CASSLERAVLNQPQHF. In DNA form, the CDR3 reads TGTGCCAGCAGCTTAGAGAGGGCAGTGCTCAATCAGCCCCAGCATTTT.

J is TRBJ1-2 and V is TRBV7-8; TRBD1 aligns across 9 bases. In germline, CDR1 is SGHVS, CDR2 FQNEAQ. Trimming took 6 bases from V and 6 from J; bases not matched to a gene: 5. The CDR3 length is 13 residues. The CDR3 DNA reads as TGTGCCAGCAGGACCGGGACAGGGAATGGCTACACCTTC. This gives the protein CASRTGTGNGYTF.

Only one count was recorded for this clone. The chain joins TRBV3-1 (or the pseudogene TRBV3-2) to TRBJ2-7; possible D gene TRBD1, 6 bases. V was pared by 0 bases and J by 5 bases, with 14 bases between. The CDR3 runs to 15 residues. Germline V CDR1 and CDR2: LGHDT, YNNKEL (reference sequence). The CDR3 nucleotides are TGTGCCAGCAGCCAAGAGGCAGGGGCAAAGAACGAGCAGTACTTC. Amino acids: CASSQEAGAKNEQYF.

J is TRBJ2-3 and V is TRBV5-1; TRBD2 agrees at 7 bases. Germline lookup yields CDR1 SGHRS and CDR2 YFSETQ. Trimming at V came to 5 bases and at J to 3 bases, leaving 3 bases not matched to a gene. CDR3 length: 13 amino acids. This chain's CDR3 is CASRASGTDTQYF. As DNA, the CDR3 is TGCGCCAGCAGAGCTAGCGGAACAGATACGCAGTATTTT.

The chain's CDR3 is CATSDYGDRDNEKLFF. Written as DNA, the CDR3 is TGTGCCACCAGTGATTACGGGGATAGGGATAATGAAAAACTGTTTTTT. The rearrangement joins TRBV24-1 to TRBJ1-4; no clear D gene. The CDR3 runs 16 residues. Germline-derived CDR1 and CDR2 are KGHDR and SFDVKD. The ends were cut back, 2 bases at V and 4 bases at J, with 13 bases in the middle.

With regard to this clone: The germline gene is not matched at one end of the junction; a read error may be the cause. This chain uses TRBV29-1 with TRBJ1-5, with unresolved D. The length of the CDR3 is 14 residues. Looked up from germline, CDR1 is SQVTM and CDR2 is ANQGSEA. CDR3: CSVGSRSGNRPQHF. The DNA of the CDR3 is TGCAGCGTTGGGTCCCGGAGTGGCAATCGGCCCCAGCATTTT.

The rearrangement joins TRBV6-6 to TRBJ2-7; possibly TRBD2 for D (6 bases). Trimming cost V 2 bases and J 4 bases, with 15 bases left between them. The CDR3 covers 15 residues. Germline values: CDR1 MNHNY, CDR2 SVGAGI (reference sequence). The CDR3 reads CASSYGGNGEYEQYF. DNA for the CDR3: TGTGCCAGCAGTTACGGGGGGAATGGTGAATACGAGCAGTACTTC.

The genes are TRBV2 and TRBJ1-1; D perhaps matches TRBD1 (6 bases). Germline V CDR1 and CDR2: SNHLY, FYNNEI. V shed 7 bases and J shed 0 bases, with 12 bases lying between them. The CDR3 consists of 14 residues. CDR3 amino acids: CASTLTGMNTEAFF. The CDR3, as DNA: TGTGCCAGCACTCTGACAGGCATGAACACTGAAGCTTTCTTT.

CDR3 sequence reads: CASSSADTQYF. In DNA, the CDR3 is TGTGCCAGCAGTTCGGCAGATACGCAGTATTTT. The rearrangement uses TRBV6-5 and TRBJ2-3; no firm D call. With 4 bases removed from V and 4 bases from J, the gap between germline ends came to 3 bases. Per germline, CDR1 MNHEY and CDR2 SVGAGI. This CDR3 spans 11 amino acids.

V usage is TRBV5-1 and J usage is TRBJ1-2; 10 positions agree with TRBD1. This CDR3 is built from 14 residues. Trimming took 0 bases from V and 7 from J; bases not matched to a gene: 3. CDR1 and CDR2 from the germline V gene are SGHRS and YFSETQ. The CDR3 protein is CASSLETGGIGYTF. CDR3 in DNA: TGCGCCAGCAGCTTGGAGACAGGGGGCATTGGCTACACCTTC.

This clone was observed a few times. This chain uses TRBV28 with TRBJ1-2, with 9 nucleotides matching TRBD1. This CDR3 comprises 18 residues. Germline CDR1 MDHEN, CDR2 SYDVKM. With V trimmed by 2 bases and J by 1 base, 11 bases remained unmatched. The CDR3 sequence is CASSLMGTGTRVNYGYTF. The CDR3 region has the DNA TGTGCCAGCAGTTTAATGGGGACAGGGACTCGGGTTAACTATGGCTACACCTTC.

The V and J genes are TRBV19 and TRBJ1-1; TRBD1 matches 9 bases. Germline CDR1 LNHDA, CDR2 SQIVND (reference sequence). The CDR3 runs 17 residues. Trimming took 3 bases from V and 0 from J; bases not matched to a gene: 8. The DNA for the CDR3 is TGTGCCAGTAGTATGATCGAAGGACAGGGGTTGAACACTGAAGCTTTCTTT. Protein sequence: CASSMIEGQGLNTEAFF.

The chain links TRBV19 to TRBJ1-5, with 9 bases matching TRBD1. The V gene's germline CDR1 is LNHDA and CDR2 SQIVND (reference sequence). The J segment lost 5 bases and the V segment lost 7 bases, leaving 6 bases of the junction unmatched. CDR3 length equals 14 residues. The DNA for the CDR3 is TGTGCCAGTACCTCCCGGGACAGGGATCAGCCCCAGCATTTT. It yields the protein CASTSRDRDQPQHF. Supplemented by reference TRBV19 and TRBJ1-5, the full variable domain reads DGGITQSPKYLFRKEGQNVTLSCEQNLNHDAMYWYRQDPGQGLRLIYYSQIVNDFQKGDIAEGYSVSREKKESFPLTVTSAQKNPTAFYLCASTSRDRDQPQHFGDGTRLSIL.

The chain is built from TRBV29-1 and TRBJ2-3; 11 positions agree with TRBD2. This CDR3 spans 15 amino acids. From germline, CDR1 is SQVTM and CDR2 ANQGSEA. Trimming cost V 5 bases and J 0 bases; bases outside gene matches: 4. CDR3 protein: CSVTGTSGSTDTQYF. The CDR3 region has the DNA TGCAGCGTTACCGGGACTAGCGGAAGCACAGATACGCAGTATTTT.

The chain employs TRBV5-5 and TRBJ1-5, with 7 bases matching TRBD1. CDR3 length: 14 residues. The V gene's germline CDR1 is SGHKS and CDR2 YYEKEE (reference sequence). The junction had 4 bases not matched to a gene; V was cut back by 4 bases and J by 3 bases. The CDR3 reads CASSPGTVNQPQHF. CDR3 coding DNA: TGTGCCAGCAGCCCCGGGACAGTCAATCAGCCCCAGCATTTT.

The V gene is TRBV19, the J gene TRBJ2-2; 10 positions match TRBD2. The CDR3 runs to 17 residues. V shed 3 bases, J shed 0 bases, and the junction held 4 bases outside the gene matches. CDR1 and CDR2 (germline): LNHDA, SQIVND (reference sequence). As DNA, the CDR3 is TGTGCCAGTAGTATGCTAGCGGGAGCCGCGAACACCGGGGAGCTGTTTTTT. Its translation: CASSMLAGAANTGELFF.

The rearrangement joins TRBV12-3 or TRBV12-4 to TRBJ1-2; D is possibly TRBD1 (6 bases). CDR3 size: 12 residues. Trimming removed 3 bases at V and 6 bases at J, with 8 bases between. CDR3 in amino acids: CASSFTGNGYTF. CDR3 DNA: TGTGCCAGCAGTTTCACAGGGAATGGCTACACCTTC.

This clone was seen only a few times. The J gene is TRBJ2-7, the V gene TRBV7-2, with 8 nucleotides matching TRBD2. CDR3 size: 16 residues. V shed 5 bases, J shed 0 bases, and the junction held 9 bases outside the gene matches. The V gene's germline CDR1 is SGHTA and CDR2 FQGNSA. This chain's CDR3 is CASSPSGSSGSYEQYF. The CDR3 nucleotides read TGTGCCAGCAGCCCCAGCGGGAGCTCCGGCTCCTACGAGCAGTACTTC.

CDR3 loop: CASSLLGSSYEQYF. CDR3 in DNA: TGTGCCAGCAGCTTGCTTGGCAGCTCCTACGAGCAGTACTTC. This chain connects TRBV5-4 to TRBJ2-7; D is unresolved. V was trimmed by 1 base and J by 0 bases, leaving 8 bases between them. The CDR3 runs 14 residues. Germline CDR1 reads SGHNT; CDR2 reads YYREEE (reference sequence).

V is TRBV12-3 or TRBV12-4 and J is TRBJ1-1, with unresolved D. V dropped 3 bases and J dropped 8 bases, with 13 bases sitting between them. The CDR3 contains 13 residues. The chain's CDR3 is CASSFDQRPEAFF. The CDR3 nucleotides are TGTGCCAGCAGTTTTGATCAGCGTCCCGAAGCTTTCTTT.

This clone was detected a few times. V and J are TRBV21-1 and TRBJ2-1; TRBD2 is taken as the D call from the table, unchecked against the DNA. TRBV21-1 is described as a pseudogene. The CDR3 runs 17 residues. CDR3 bases: TGTGCCAGCAGCAAATTGGGCGGGGTGGGGACCTACAATGAGCAGTTCTTC. Translation gives CASSKLGGVGTYNEQFF.